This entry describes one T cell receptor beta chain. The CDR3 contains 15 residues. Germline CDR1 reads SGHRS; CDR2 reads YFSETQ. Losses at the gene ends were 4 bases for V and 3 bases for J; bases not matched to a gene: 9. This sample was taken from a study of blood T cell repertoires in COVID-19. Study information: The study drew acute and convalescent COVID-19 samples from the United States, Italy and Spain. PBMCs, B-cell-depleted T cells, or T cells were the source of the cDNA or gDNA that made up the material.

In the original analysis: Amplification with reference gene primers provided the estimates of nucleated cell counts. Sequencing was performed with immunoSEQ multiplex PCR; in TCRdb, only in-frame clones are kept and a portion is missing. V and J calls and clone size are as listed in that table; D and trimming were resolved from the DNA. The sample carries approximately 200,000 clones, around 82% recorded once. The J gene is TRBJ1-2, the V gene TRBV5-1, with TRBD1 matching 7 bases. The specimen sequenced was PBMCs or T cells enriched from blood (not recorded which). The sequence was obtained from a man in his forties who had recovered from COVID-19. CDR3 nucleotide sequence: TGCGCCAGCAGCCGTTTTGGGACAGTGGACTATGGCTACACCTTC. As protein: CASSRFGTVDYGYTF.